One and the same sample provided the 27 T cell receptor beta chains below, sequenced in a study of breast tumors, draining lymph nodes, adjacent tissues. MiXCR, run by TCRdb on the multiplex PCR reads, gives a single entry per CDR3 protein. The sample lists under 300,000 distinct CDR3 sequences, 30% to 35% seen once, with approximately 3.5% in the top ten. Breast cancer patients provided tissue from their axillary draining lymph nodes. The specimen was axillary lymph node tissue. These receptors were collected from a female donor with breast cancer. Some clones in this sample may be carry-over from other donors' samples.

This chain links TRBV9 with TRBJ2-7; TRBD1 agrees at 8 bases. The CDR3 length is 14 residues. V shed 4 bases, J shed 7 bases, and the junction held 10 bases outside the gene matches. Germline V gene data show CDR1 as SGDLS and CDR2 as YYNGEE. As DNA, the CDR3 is TGTGCCAGCAGCTCGCGGGCAGGGGGCGGTGAGCAGTACTTC. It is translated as CASSSRAGGGEQYF.

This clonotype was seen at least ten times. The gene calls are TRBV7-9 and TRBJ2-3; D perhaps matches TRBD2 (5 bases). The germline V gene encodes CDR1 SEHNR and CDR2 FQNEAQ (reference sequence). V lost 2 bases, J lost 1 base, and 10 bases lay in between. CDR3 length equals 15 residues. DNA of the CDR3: TGTGCCAGCAGCTTATGGGCGGGTCGCACAGATACGCAGTATTTT. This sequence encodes CASSLWAGRTDTQYF.

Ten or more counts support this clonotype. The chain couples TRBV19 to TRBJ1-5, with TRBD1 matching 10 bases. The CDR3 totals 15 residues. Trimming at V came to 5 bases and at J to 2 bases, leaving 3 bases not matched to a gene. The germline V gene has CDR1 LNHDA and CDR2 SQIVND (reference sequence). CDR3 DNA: TGTGCCAGTAGTGGGGACAGGGGTGGCAATCAGCCCCAGCATTTT. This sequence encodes CASSGDRGGNQPQHF.

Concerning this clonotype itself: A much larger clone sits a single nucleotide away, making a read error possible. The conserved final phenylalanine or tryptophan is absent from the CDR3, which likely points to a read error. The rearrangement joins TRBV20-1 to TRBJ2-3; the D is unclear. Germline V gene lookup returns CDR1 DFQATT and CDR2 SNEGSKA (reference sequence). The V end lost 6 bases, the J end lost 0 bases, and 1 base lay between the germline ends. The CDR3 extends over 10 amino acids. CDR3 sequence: CSASTDTQYS. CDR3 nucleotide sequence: TGCAGTGCAAGCACAGATACGCAGTATTCT.

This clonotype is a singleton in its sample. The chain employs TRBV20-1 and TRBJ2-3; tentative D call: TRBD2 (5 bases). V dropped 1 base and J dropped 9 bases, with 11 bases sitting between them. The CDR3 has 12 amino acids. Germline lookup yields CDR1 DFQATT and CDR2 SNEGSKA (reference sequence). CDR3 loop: CSARGGERTQYF. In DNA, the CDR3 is TGCAGTGCTAGAGGAGGCGAGCGGACGCAGTATTTT.

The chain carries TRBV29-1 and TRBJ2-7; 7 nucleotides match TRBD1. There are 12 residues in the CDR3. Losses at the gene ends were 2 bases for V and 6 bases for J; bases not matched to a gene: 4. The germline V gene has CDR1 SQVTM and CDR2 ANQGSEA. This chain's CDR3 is CSVERGRGEQYF. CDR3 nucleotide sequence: TGCAGCGTTGAAAGGGGGCGCGGCGAGCAGTACTTC.

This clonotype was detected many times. CDR3 residues: CASSPQGGRSYEQYF. In DNA, the CDR3 is TGCGCCAGCAGCCCTCAAGGGGGTCGCTCCTACGAGCAGTACTTC. V and J are TRBV4-1 and TRBJ2-7; D perhaps matches TRBD1 (6 bases). Trimming removed 4 bases at V and 0 bases at J, with 13 bases between. The CDR3 sequence is 15 residues long. Germline V gene sequence: CDR1 MGHRA, CDR2 YSYEKL.

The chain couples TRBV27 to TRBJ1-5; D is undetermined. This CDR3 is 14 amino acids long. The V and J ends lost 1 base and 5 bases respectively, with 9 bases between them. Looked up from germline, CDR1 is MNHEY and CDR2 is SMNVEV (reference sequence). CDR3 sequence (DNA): TGTGCCAGCAGTTTATTGGGATTCGATCAGCCCCAGCATTTT. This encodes CASSLLGFDQPQHF.

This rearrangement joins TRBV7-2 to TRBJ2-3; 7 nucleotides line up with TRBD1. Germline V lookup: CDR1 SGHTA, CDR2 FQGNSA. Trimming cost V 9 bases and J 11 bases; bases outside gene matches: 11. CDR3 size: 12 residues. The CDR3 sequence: CASAGGRNEQYF. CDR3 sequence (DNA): TGTGCCAGTGCAGGGGGAAGGAATGAGCAGTATTTT.

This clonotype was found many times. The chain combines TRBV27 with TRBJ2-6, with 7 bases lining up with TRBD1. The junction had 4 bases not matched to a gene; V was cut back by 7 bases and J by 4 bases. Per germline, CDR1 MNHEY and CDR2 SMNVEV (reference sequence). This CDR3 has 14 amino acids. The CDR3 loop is CASTQGDGANVLTF. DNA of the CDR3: TGTGCCAGCACCCAGGGGGACGGGGCCAACGTCCTGACTTTC.

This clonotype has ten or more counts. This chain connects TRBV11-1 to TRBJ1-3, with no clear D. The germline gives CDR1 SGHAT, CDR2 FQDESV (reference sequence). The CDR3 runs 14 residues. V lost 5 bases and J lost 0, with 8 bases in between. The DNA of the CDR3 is TGTGCCAGCAGCAAACGAGGCTCTGGAAACACCATATATTTT. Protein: CASSKRGSGNTIYF.

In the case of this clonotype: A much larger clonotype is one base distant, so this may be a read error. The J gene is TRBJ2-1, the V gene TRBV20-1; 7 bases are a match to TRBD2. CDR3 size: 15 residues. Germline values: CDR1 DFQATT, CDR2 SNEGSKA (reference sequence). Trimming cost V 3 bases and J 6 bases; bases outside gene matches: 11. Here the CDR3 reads CSASDPGTSANEQFF. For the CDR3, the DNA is TGCAGTGCTAGTGACCCGGGAACTAGCGCCAATGAGCAGTTCTTC.

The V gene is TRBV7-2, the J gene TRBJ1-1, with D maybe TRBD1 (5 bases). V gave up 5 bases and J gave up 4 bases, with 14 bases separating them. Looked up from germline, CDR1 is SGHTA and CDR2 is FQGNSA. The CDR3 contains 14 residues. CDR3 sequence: CASSPRTLLTEAFF. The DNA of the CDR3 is TGTGCCAGCAGCCCTCGGACACTGCTCACTGAAGCTTTCTTT. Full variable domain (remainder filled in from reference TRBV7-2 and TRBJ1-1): GAGVSQSPSNKVTEKGKDVELRCDPISGHTALYWYRQSLGQGLEFLIYFQGNSAPDKSGLPSDRFSAERTGGSVSTLTIQRTQQEDSAVYLCASSPRTLLTEAFFGQGTRLTVV.

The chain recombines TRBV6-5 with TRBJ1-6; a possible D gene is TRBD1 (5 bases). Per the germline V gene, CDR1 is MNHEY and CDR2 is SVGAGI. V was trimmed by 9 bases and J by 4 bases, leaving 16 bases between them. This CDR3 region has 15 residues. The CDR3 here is CARRLAGRYNSPLHF. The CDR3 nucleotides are TGTGCCAGAAGACTAGCGGGACGGTATAATTCACCCCTCCACTTT.

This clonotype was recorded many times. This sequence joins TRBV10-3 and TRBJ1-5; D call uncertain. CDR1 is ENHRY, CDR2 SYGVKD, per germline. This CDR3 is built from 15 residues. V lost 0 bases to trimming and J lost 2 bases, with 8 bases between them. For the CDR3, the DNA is TGTGCCATCAGTGAGTCGATTACAGGCAATCAGCCCCAGCATTTT. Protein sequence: CAISESITGNQPQHF.

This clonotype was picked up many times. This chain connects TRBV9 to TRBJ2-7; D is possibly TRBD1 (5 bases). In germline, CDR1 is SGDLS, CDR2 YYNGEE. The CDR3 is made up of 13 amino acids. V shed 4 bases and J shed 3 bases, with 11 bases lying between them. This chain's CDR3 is CASSPDSIYEQYF. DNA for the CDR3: TGTGCCAGCAGCCCAGACAGTATCTACGAGCAGTACTTC.

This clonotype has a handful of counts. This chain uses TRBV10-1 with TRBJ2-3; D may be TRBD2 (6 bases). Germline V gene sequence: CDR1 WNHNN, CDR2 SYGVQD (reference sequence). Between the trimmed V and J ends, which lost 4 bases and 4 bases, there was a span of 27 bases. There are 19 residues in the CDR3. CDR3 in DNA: TGCGCCAGCAGTGGGGTATATCGGGGGAGCGGAGTTGAGGCAGATACGCAGTATTTT. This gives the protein CASSGVYRGSGVEADTQYF.

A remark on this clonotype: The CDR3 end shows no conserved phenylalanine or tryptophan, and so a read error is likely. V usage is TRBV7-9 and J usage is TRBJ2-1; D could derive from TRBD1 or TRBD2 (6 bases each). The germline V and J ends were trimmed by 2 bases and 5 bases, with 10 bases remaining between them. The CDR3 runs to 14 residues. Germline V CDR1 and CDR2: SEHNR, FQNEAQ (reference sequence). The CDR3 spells CASSLYGGHNEQFL. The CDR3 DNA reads TGTGCCAGCAGCTTATACGGGGGCCACAATGAGCAGTTCCTC.

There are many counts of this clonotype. CDR3 amino acids: CSARDSLVSSYNEQFF. CDR3 nucleotides: TGCAGTGCTAGAGATAGCCTAGTAAGCTCCTACAATGAGCAGTTCTTC. V usage is TRBV20-1 and J usage is TRBJ2-1; the D is unclear. Germline loops: CDR1 DFQATT, CDR2 SNEGSKA (reference sequence). The CDR3 has 16 amino acids. The V end lost 0 bases, the J end lost 0 bases, and 12 bases lay between the germline ends.

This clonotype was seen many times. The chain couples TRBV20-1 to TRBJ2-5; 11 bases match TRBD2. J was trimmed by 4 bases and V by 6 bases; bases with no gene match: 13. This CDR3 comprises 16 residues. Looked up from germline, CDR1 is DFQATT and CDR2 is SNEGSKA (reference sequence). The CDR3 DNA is TGCAGTGCCCAAGCACTAGCGGGGGTCACTGGAGAGACCCAGTACTTC. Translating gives CSAQALAGVTGETQYF.

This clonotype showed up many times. In DNA form, the CDR3 reads TGTGCCAGCAGTAAACAGGGGATCTACGAGCAGTACTTC. Its translation: CASSKQGIYEQYF. The V call is TRBV25-1, the J call TRBJ2-7; 7 bases fit TRBD1. The trim removed 5 bases at V and 3 bases at J, leaving 4 bases unmatched. From germline, CDR1 is MGHDK and CDR2 SYGVNS. CDR3 length: 13 residues.

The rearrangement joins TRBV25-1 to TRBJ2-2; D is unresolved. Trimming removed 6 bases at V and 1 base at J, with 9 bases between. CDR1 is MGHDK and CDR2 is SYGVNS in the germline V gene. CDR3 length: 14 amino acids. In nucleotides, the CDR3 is TGTGCCAGCAGCCAAACAGTGAACACCGGGGAGCTGTTTTTT. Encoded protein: CASSQTVNTGELFF.

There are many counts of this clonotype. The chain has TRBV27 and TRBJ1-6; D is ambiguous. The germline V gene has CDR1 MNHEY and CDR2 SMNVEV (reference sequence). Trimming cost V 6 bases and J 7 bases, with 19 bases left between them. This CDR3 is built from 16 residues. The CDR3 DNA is TGTGCCAGCAGATCCTGGGAGGGAGGGTCGAATTCACCCCTCCACTTT. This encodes CASRSWEGGSNSPLHF.

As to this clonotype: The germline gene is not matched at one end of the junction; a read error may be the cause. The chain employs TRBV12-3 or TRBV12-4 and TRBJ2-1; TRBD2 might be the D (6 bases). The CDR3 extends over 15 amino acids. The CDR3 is CASSYSPDYYIEQFF. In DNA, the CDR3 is TGTGCCAGCAGTTACTCCCCGGACTACTACATTGAGCAGTTCTTC.

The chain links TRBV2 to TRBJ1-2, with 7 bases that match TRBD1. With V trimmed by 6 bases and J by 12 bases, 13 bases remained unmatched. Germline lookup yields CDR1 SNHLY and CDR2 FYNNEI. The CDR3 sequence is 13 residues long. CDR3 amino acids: CASSSGTVGRNTF. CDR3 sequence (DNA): TGTGCCAGCAGCTCCGGGACAGTAGGGCGTAACACCTTC.

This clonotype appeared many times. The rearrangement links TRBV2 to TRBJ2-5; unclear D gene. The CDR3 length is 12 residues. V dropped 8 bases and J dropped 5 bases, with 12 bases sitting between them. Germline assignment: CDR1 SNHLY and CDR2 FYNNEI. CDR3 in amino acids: CASDEIRETQYF. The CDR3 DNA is TGTGCCAGCGATGAAATAAGGGAGACCCAGTACTTC.

CDR3 bases: TGTGCCAGCAGTCCGTCAGGCAGGGGGCTCTATGGCTACACCTTC. Translation: CASSPSGRGLYGYTF. The rearrangement links TRBV28 to TRBJ1-2; 8 bases align to TRBD1. The CDR3 totals 15 residues. Unmatched junction bases numbered 9, after V lost 5 bases and J lost 4 bases. CDR1 and CDR2 (germline): MDHEN, SYDVKM.